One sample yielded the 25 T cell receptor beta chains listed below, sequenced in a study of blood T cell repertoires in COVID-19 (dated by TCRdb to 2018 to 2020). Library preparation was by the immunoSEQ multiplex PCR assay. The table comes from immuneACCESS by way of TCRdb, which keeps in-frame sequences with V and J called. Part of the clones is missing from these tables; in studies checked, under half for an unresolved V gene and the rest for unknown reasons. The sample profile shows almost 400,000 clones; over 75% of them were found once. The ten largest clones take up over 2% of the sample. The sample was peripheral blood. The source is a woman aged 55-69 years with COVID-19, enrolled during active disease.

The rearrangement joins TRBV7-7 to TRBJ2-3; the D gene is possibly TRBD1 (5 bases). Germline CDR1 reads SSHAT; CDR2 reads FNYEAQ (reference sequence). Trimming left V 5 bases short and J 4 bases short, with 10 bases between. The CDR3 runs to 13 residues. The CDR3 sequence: CASSKQAADTQYF. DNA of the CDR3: TGTGCCAGCAGCAAACAGGCGGCAGATACGCAGTATTTT.

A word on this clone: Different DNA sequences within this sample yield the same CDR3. The CDR3 here is CASSIAGRSNQPQHF. The CDR3 nucleotides read TGTGCCAGTAGTATTGCAGGTAGGAGCAATCAGCCCCAGCATTTT. The chain has TRBV19 and TRBJ1-5; D not resolved. The CDR3 has 15 residues. Looked up from germline, CDR1 is LNHDA and CDR2 is SQIVND (reference sequence). V was pared by 3 bases and J by 1 base, with 10 bases between.

Written as DNA, the CDR3 is TGTGCCAGCAGTTCCCCAGGGGGCGTTTCACCCCTCCACTTT. Translating it yields CASSSPGGVSPLHF. The chain is built from TRBV28 and TRBJ1-6; 8 bases line up with TRBD1. Trimming cost V 4 bases and J 9 bases; bases outside gene matches: 5. The CDR3 runs 14 residues. Germline loops: CDR1 MDHEN, CDR2 SYDVKM.

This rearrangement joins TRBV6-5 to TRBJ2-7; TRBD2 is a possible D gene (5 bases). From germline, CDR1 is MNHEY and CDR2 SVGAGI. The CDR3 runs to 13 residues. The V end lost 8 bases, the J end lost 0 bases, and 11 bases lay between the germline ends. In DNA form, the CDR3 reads TGTGCCAGCCTCCCCGGGGTCTCCTACGAGCAGTACTTC. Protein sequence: CASLPGVSYEQYF.

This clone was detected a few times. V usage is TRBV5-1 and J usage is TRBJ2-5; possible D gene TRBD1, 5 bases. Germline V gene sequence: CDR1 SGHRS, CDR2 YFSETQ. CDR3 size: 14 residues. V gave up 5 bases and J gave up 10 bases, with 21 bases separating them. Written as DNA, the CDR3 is TGCGCCAGCAGGAATTCAGGGCTCGAAAGGGACCAGTACTTC. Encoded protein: CASRNSGLERDQYF. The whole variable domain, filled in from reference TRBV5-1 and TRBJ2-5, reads KAGVTQTPRYLIKTRGQQVTLSCSPISGHRSVSWYQQTPGQGLQFLFEYFSETQRNKGNFPGRFSGRQFSNSRSEMNVSTLELGDSALYLCASRNSGLERDQYFGPGTRLLVL.

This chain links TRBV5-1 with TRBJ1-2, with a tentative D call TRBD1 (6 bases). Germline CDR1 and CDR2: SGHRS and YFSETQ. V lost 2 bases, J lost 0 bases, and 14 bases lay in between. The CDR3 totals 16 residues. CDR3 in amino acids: CASSLGGVRANYGYTF. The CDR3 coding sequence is TGCGCCAGCAGCTTAGGGGGAGTGAGGGCTAACTATGGCTACACCTTC.

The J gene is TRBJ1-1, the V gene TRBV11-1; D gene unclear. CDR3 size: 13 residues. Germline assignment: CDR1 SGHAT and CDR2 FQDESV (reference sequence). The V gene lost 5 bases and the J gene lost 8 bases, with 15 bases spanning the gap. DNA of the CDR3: TGTGCCAGCAGCCTCAATAGTGGTGAGGAAGCTTTCTTT. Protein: CASSLNSGEEAFF.

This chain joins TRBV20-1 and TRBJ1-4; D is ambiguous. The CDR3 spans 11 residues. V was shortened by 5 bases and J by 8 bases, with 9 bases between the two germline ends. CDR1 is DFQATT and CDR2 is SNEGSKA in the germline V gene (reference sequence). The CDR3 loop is CSAFPGEKLFF. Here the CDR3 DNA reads TGCAGTGCTTTCCCTGGCGAAAAACTGTTTTTT.

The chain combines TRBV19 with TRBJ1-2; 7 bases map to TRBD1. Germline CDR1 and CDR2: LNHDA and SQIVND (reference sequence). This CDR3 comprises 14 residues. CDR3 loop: CASLRQGTNYGYTF. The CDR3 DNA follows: TGTGCGAGCCTCCGACAGGGAACTAACTATGGCTACACCTTC.

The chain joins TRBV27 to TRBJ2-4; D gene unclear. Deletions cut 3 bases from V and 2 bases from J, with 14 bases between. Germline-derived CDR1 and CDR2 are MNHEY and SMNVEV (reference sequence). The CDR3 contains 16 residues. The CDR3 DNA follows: TGTGCCAGCAGTTTGGCGGCGGCAGCAACCAAAAACATTCAGTACTTC. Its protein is CASSLAAAATKNIQYF.

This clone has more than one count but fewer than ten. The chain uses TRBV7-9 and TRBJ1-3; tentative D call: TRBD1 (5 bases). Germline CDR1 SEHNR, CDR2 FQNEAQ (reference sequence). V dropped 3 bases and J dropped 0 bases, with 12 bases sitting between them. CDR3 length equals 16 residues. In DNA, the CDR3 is TGTGCCAGCAGCTTTAGCTCAGGGATCTCTGGAAACACCATATATTTT. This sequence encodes CASSFSSGISGNTIYF.

The CDR3 sequence is CASSDLQGFYGYTF. CDR3 coding DNA: TGTGCCAGCAGTGATTTACAGGGTTTTTATGGCTACACCTTC. V and J are TRBV25-1 and TRBJ1-2; D perhaps matches TRBD1 (6 bases). The CDR3 runs to 14 residues. The germline CDR1 and CDR2 sequences are MGHDK and SYGVNS. With 3 bases removed from V and 5 bases from J, the gap between germline ends came to 13 bases.

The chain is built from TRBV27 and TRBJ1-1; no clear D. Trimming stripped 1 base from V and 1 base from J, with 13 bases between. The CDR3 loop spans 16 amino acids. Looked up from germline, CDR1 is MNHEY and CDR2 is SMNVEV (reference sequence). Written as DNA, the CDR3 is TGTGCCAGCAGTTTATTCGCCGGGTTTTCGAACACTGAAGCTTTCTTT. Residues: CASSLFAGFSNTEAFF.

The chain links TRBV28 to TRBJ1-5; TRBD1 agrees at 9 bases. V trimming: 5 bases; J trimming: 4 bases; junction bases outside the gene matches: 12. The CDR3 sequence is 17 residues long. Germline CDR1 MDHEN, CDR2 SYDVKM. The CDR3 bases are TGTGCCAGCAGTGTAATAACCGGGACAGGGATGAATCAGCCCCAGCATTTT. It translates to CASSVITGTGMNQPQHF.

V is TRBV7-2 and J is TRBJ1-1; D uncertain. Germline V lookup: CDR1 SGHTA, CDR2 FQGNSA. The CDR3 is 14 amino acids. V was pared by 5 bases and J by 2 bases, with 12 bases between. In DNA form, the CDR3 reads TGTGCCAGCAGCCCACCGCGAAGCAACACTGAAGCTTTCTTT. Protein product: CASSPPRSNTEAFF. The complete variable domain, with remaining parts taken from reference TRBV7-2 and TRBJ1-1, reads GAGVSQSPSNKVTEKGKDVELRCDPISGHTALYWYRQSLGQGLEFLIYFQGNSAPDKSGLPSDRFSAERTGGSVSTLTIQRTQQEDSAVYLCASSPPRSNTEAFFGQGTRLTVV.

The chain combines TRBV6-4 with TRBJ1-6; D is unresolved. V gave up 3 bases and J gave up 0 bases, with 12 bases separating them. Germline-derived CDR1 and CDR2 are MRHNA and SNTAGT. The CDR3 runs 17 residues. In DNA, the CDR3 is TGTGCCAGCAGTGAAAGAAGTACAAGCTCCTATAATTCACCCCTCCACTTT. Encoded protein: CASSERSTSSYNSPLHF.

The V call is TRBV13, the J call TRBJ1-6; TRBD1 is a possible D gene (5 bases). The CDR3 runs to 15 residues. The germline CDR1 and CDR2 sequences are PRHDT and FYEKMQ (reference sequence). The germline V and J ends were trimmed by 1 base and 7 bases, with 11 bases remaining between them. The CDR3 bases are TGTGCCAGCAGCTTAGATAATCAGGGAAATTCACCCCTCCACTTT. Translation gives CASSLDNQGNSPLHF.

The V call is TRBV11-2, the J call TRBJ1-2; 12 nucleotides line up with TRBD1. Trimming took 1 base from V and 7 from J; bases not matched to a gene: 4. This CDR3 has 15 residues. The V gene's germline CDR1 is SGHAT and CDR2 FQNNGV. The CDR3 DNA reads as TGTGCCAGCAGCTTAGCGGGACAGGGGGCGATTGGCTACACCTTC. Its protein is CASSLAGQGAIGYTF.

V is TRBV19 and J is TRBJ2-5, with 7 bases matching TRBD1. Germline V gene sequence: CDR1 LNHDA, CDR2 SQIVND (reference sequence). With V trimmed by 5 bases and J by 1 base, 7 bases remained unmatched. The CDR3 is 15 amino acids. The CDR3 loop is CASSYHRDSQETQYF. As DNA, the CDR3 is TGTGCCAGTAGTTATCACCGGGACAGCCAAGAGACCCAGTACTTC. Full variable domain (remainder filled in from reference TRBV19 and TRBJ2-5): DGGITQSPKYLFRKEGQNVTLSCEQNLNHDAMYWYRQDPGQGLRLIYYSQIVNDFQKGDIAEGYSVSREKKESFPLTVTSAQKNPTAFYLCASSYHRDSQETQYFGPGTRLLVL.

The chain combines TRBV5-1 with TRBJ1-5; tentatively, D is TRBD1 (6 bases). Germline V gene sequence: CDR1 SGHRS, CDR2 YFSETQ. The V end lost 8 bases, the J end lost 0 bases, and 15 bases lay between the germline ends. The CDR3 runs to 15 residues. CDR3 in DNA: TGCGCCAGTGCGATGGACAGCAATAGCAATCAGCCCCAGCATTTT. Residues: CASAMDSNSNQPQHF.

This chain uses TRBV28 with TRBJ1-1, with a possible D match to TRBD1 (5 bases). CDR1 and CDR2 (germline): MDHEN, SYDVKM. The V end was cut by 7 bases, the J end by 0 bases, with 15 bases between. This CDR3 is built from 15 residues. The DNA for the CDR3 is TGTGCCAGCAAGGGGCAAAGTCTCATGAACACTGAAGCTTTCTTT. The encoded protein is CASKGQSLMNTEAFF.

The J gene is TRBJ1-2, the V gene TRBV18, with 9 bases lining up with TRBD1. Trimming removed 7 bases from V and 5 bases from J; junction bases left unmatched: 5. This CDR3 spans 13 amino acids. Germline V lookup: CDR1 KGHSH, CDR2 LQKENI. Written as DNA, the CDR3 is TGTGCCAGCTTGCCCGGGACAGGGTATGGCTACACCTTC. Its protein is CASLPGTGYGYTF.

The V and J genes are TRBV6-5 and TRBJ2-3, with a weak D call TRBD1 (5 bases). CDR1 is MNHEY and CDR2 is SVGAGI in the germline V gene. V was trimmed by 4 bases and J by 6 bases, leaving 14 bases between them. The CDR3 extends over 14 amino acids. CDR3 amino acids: CASSSGMGQDTQYF. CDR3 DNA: TGTGCCAGCAGTTCTGGGATGGGGCAGGATACGCAGTATTTT.

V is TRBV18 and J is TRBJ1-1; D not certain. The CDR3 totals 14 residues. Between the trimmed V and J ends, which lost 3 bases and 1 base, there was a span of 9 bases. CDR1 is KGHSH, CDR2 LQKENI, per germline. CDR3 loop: CASSPDGRNTEAFF. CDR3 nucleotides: TGTGCCAGCTCACCGGACGGGAGGAACACTGAAGCTTTCTTT.

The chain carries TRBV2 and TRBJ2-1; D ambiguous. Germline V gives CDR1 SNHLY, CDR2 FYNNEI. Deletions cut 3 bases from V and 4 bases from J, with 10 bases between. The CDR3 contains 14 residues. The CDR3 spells CASSEPVEYNEQFF. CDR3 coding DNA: TGTGCCAGCAGTGAGCCCGTGGAGTACAATGAGCAGTTCTTC.